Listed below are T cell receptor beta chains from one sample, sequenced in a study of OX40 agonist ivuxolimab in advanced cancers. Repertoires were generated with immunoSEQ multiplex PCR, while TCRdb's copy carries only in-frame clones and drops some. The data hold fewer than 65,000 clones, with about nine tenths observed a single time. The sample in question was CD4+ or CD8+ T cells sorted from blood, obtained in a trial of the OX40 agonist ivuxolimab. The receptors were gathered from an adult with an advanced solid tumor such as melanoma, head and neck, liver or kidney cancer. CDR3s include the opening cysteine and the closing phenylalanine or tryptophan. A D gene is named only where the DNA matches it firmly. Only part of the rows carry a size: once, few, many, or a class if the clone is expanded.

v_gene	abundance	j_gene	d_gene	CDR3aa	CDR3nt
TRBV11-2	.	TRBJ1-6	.	CASTKELINSPLHF	TGTGCCAGCACCAAAGAACTGATTAATTCACCCCTCCACTTT
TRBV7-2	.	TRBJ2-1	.	CASSLVTPYNEQFF	TGTGCCAGCAGCTTAGTGACACCCTACAATGAGCAGTTCTTC
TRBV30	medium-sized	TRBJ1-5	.	CAWGSDRWNQPQHF	TGTGCCTGGGGATCCGACCGCTGGAACCAGCCCCAGCATTTT
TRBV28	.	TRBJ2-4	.	CATNNRENLAKNIQYF	TGTGCCACCAATAACCGGGAAAACCTAGCCAAAAACATTCAGTACTTC
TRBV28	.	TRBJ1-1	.	CGAFTNTEAFF	TGTGGGGCTTTCACCAACACTGAAGCTTTCTTT
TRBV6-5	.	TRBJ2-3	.	CASRDPRSDTQYF	TGTGCCAGCAGAGACCCGAGGAGCGATACGCAGTATTTT
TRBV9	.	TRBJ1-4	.	CASSAQGLDEKLFF	TGTGCCAGCAGCGCCCAGGGGTTGGATGAAAAACTGTTTTTT
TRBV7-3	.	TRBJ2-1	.	CASSFVISSYNEQFF	TGTGCCAGCAGCTTCGTCATCTCCTCCTACAATGAGCAGTTCTTC
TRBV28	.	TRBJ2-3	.	CASSLGVGTDTQYF	TGTGCCAGCAGTTTGGGGGTAGGCACAGATACGCAGTATTTT
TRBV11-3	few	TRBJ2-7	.	CASSLIPLGEQYF	TGTGCCAGCAGCTTGATCCCTCTGGGCGAGCAGTACTTC
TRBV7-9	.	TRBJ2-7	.	CASSSVYEQYF	TGTGCCAGCAGCTCCGTATACGAGCAGTACTTC
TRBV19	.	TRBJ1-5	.	CASTSVASGQPQHF	TGTGCCAGTACCTCCGTTGCGAGCGGTCAGCCCCAGCATTTT
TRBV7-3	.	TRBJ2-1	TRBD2	CASSLLHPGTSGGPYNEQFF	TGTGCCAGCAGCTTGCTCCACCCCGGGACTAGCGGGGGGCCCTACAATGAGCAGTTCTTC
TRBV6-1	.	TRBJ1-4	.	CASSAGWELFF	TGTGCCAGCAGCGCAGGATGGGAACTGTTTTTT
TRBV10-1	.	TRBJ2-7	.	CASSAQQEGSEQYF	TGCGCCAGCAGTGCCCAACAAGAGGGATCCGAGCAGTACTTC
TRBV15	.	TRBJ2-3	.	CATKDTSTDTQYF	TGTGCCACCAAAGACACAAGCACAGATACGCAGTATTTT
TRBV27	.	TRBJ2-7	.	CASSLHYEQYF	TGTGCCAGCAGTCTCCACTACGAGCAGTACTTC
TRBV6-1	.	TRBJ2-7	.	CASSGGDEQYF	TGTGCCAGCAGTGGAGGGGACGAGCAGTACTTC
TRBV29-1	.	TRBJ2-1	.	CSVEESTRGTYNEQFF	TGCAGCGTTGAAGAATCTACGCGGGGTACCTACAATGAGCAGTTCTTC
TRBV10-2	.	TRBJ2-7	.	CASSEGTQQYF	TGCGCCAGCAGTGAGGGGACTCAGCAGTACTTC
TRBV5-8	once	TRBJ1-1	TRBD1	CASSLSDRGTLNTEAFF	TGTGCCAGCAGCTTGTCGGACAGGGGGACATTGAACACTGAAGCTTTCTTT
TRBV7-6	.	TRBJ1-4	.	CASSLEQGDEKLFF	TGTGCCAGCAGCTTAGAACAGGGAGATGAAAAACTGTTTTTT
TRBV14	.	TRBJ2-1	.	CASSLRGEIRYNEQFF	TGTGCCAGCAGCCTAAGAGGGGAGATCCGCTACAATGAGCAGTTCTTC
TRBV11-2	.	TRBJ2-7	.	CASSLAQGGSVYEQYF	TGTGCCAGCAGCTTAGCGCAGGGTGGATCGGTGTACGAGCAGTACTTC
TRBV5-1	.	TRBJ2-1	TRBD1	CASSLRQGVYNEQFF	TGCGCCAGCAGCTTGAGACAGGGAGTCTACAATGAGCAGTTCTTC
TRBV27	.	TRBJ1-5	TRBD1	CASSPGTGNQPQHF	TGTGCCAGCAGTCCAGGGACAGGGAATCAGCCCCAGCATTTT
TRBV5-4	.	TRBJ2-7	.	CASSSPPNYEQYF	TGTGCCAGCAGTTCCCCCCCCAATTACGAGCAGTACTTC
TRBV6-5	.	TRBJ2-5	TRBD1	CASSYSTGGLETQYF	TGTGCCAGCAGTTACTCGACAGGGGGGTTAGAGACCCAGTACTTC
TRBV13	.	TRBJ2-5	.	CASSFSGLPLQETQYF	TGTGCCAGCAGCTTTTCCGGACTACCTTTACAAGAGACCCAGTACTTC
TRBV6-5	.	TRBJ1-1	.	CAAGPSPNTEAFF	TGTGCCGCGGGACCTTCACCGAACACTGAAGCTTTCTTT
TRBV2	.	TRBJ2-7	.	CASRWGVLSYEQYF	TGTGCCAGCAGGTGGGGGGTTCTGTCCTACGAGCAGTACTTC
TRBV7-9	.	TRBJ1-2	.	CASSLDGDYGYTF	TGTGCCAGCAGCCTCGACGGAGACTATGGCTACACCTTC
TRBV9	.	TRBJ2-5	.	CASSPHGETQYF	TGTGCCAGCAGCCCCCATGGAGAGACCCAGTACTTC
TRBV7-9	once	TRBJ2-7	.	CASSLAFGRESSYEQYF	TGTGCCAGCAGCTTAGCGTTTGGACGGGAGAGCTCCTACGAGCAGTACTTC
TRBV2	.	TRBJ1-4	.	CASHDGTNEKLFF	TGTGCCAGCCACGACGGAACTAATGAAAAACTGTTTTTT
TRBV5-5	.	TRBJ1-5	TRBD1	CASSLDDRAGNQPQHF	TGTGCCAGCAGCTTAGATGACAGGGCAGGAAATCAGCCCCAGCATTTT
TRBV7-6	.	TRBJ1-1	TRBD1	CASSWGQEGLSTEAFF	TGTGCCAGCAGCTGGGGACAGGAGGGTTTGAGCACTGAAGCTTTCTTT
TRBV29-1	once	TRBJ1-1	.	CSVEDPRGRGDTEAFF	TGCAGCGTTGAAGATCCTCGGGGCAGGGGAGACACTGAAGCTTTCTTT
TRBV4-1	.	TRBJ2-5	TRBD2	CASRQGTSGGQETQYF	TGCGCCAGCAGGCAGGGGACTAGCGGGGGTCAAGAGACCCAGTACTTC
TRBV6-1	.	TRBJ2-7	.	CASSQGVPGSYEQYF	TGTGCCAGCAGCCAAGGGGTACCCGGATCCTACGAGCAGTACTTC
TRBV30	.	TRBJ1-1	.	CACSGGTEAFF	TGTGCCTGTTCGGGGGGTACTGAAGCTTTCTTT
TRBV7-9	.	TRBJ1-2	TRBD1	CASSFSLGQGRSYGYTF	TGTGCCAGCAGCTTTAGCCTGGGACAGGGGAGAAGCTATGGCTACACCTTC
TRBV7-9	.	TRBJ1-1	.	CASSLVGGLQTEAFF	TGTGCCAGCAGCTTAGTCGGAGGACTCCAGACTGAAGCTTTCTTT
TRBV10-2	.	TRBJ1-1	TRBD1	CASSAPGGLNTEAFF	TGCGCCAGCAGCGCCCCAGGGGGCCTGAACACTGAAGCTTTCTTT
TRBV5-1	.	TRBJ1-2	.	CASSPGLNPNYGYTF	TGCGCCAGCAGCCCCGGCCTAAACCCTAACTATGGCTACACCTTC
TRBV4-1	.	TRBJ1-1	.	CASSNSGNTEAFF	TGCGCCAGCAGCAACTCCGGGAACACTGAAGCTTTCTTT
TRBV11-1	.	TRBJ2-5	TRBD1	CASSLTDRVQETQYF	TGTGCCAGCAGCTTAACGGACAGGGTCCAAGAGACCCAGTACTTC
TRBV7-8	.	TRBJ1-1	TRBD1	CASSRHPGQGPEAFF	TGTGCCAGCAGCCGACATCCGGGACAGGGACCTGAAGCTTTCTTT
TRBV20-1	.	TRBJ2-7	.	CSAREFYEQYF	TGCAGTGCTAGAGAATTCTACGAGCAGTACTTC
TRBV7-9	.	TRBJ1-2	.	CASSLEGPRNGYTF	TGTGCCAGCAGCTTAGAAGGGCCTAGAAATGGCTACACCTTC
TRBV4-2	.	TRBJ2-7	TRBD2	CASSQVRGAGYEQYF	TGTGCCAGCAGCCAAGTGCGGGGGGCGGGGTACGAGCAGTACTTC
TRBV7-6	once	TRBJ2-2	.	CAAGAGTGELFF	TGTGCCGCGGGGGCGGGTACCGGGGAGCTGTTTTTT
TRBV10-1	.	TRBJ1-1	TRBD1	CASSGTGLITEAFF	TGCGCCAGCAGTGGGACAGGGCTCATAACTGAAGCTTTCTTT
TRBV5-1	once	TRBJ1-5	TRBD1	CAKIDRASNQPQHF	TGCGCCAAGATAGACAGGGCTAGCAATCAGCCCCAGCATTTT
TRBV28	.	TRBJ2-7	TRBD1	CASSSRTGWDEQYF	TGTGCCAGCAGTTCCCGGACAGGGTGGGACGAGCAGTACTTC